A single sample gave rise to the 16 T cell receptor beta chains below, sequenced in a study of T cell responses to AZD1222 COVID-19 vaccine. Profiled with immunoSEQ multiplex PCR; TCRdb holds only in-frame clones, not every one. The table has roughly 80,000 clones, approximately 88% seen once. The sample consisted of peripheral blood, taken 28 days after the second AZD1222 dose. The receptors derive from an adult who received the AZD1222 COVID-19 vaccine.

The chain has TRBV6-5 and TRBJ1-1, with D possibly matching TRBD1 (6 bases). V lost 2 bases, J lost 3 bases, and 7 bases lay in between. The CDR3 runs to 13 residues. CDR1 and CDR2 (germline): MNHEY, SVGAGI. CDR3 amino acids: CASSYEGDTEAFF. The CDR3 nucleotides read TGTGCCAGCAGTTACGAGGGGGACACTGAAGCTTTCTTT.

This rearrangement joins TRBV19 to TRBJ2-2; TRBD2 is a possible D gene (5 bases). This CDR3 has 15 residues. Germline-derived CDR1 and CDR2 are LNHDA and SQIVND (reference sequence). Trimming pared 10 bases from V and 0 bases from J, leaving 15 bases between. Here the CDR3 reads CATGGRSTNTGELFF. The CDR3 DNA reads TGTGCCACCGGAGGAAGGTCAACGAACACCGGGGAGCTGTTTTTT. Full variable domain (rest looked up from reference TRBV19 and TRBJ2-2): DGGITQSPKYLFRKEGQNVTLSCEQNLNHDAMYWYRQDPGQGLRLIYYSQIVNDFQKGDIAEGYSVSREKKESFPLTVTSAQKNPTAFYLCATGGRSTNTGELFFGEGSRLTVL.

V usage is TRBV5-6 and J usage is TRBJ1-1; D remains unclear. This CDR3 contains 12 residues. Germline V gives CDR1 SGHDT, CDR2 YYEEEE. The V and J ends lost 0 bases and 4 bases respectively, with 4 bases between them. CDR3 nucleotide sequence: TGTGCCAGCAGCTTGGTAGGCACTGAAGCTTTCTTT. Amino acid sequence: CASSLVGTEAFF. Combining the CDR3 with reference TRBV5-6 and TRBJ1-1 gives the whole variable domain DAGVTQSPTHLIKTRGQQVTLRCSPKSGHDTVSWYQQALGQGPQFIFQYYEEEERQRGNFPDRFSGHQFPNYSSELNVNALLLGDSALYLCASSLVGTEAFFGQGTRLTVV.

The chain carries TRBV27 and TRBJ1-6, with D tentatively TRBD1 (6 bases). The CDR3 is 15 residues long. V was clipped by 3 bases and J by 9 bases, with 15 bases between them. Per germline, CDR1 MNHEY and CDR2 SMNVEV (reference sequence). The CDR3 DNA sequence: TGTGCCAGCAGTTTGGGCGGGCAGGGGTTTTCACCCCTCCACTTT. Protein sequence: CASSLGGQGFSPLHF.

Only one count was recorded for this clone. The rearrangement links TRBV6-1 to TRBJ1-1, with a tentative D call TRBD1 (5 bases). Germline CDR1 MNHNS, CDR2 SASEGT. The CDR3 spans 12 residues. The V gene lost 3 bases and the J gene lost 8 bases, with 10 bases spanning the gap. The DNA for the CDR3 is TGTGCCAGCAGTGATTGGGGCGGGGAAGCTTTCTTT. Translation: CASSDWGGEAFF.

This chain links TRBV28 with TRBJ1-5; D gene unclear. The CDR3 is 12 amino acids. CDR1 and CDR2 (germline): MDHEN, SYDVKM. V gave up 5 bases and J gave up 7 bases, with 9 bases separating them. The DNA for the CDR3 is TGTGCCAGCAGTCCACAAATACAGCCCCAGCATTTT. Translated, it gives CASSPQIQPQHF.

The rearrangement joins TRBV6-2 or TRBV6-3 to TRBJ1-5; no reliable D call. The CDR3 length is 14 residues. Germline CDR1 MNHEY, CDR2 SVGEGT. Trimming removed 4 bases at V and 2 bases at J, with 9 bases between. The CDR3, as DNA: TGTGCCAGCAGTTGGTCCGGGGGCAATCAGCCCCAGCATTTT. This encodes CASSWSGGNQPQHF.

This clone was counted a few times. The J gene is TRBJ2-1, the V gene TRBV27, with TRBD1 matching 8 bases. The CDR3 contains 16 residues. Germline lookup yields CDR1 MNHEY and CDR2 SMNVEV (reference sequence). Unmatched junction bases numbered 12, after V lost 5 bases and J lost 6 bases. The CDR3 DNA is TGTGCCAGCAGTGCCGCCGGGACAGGACGAGGCAATGAGCAGTTCTTC. It codes for CASSAAGTGRGNEQFF.

The rearrangement links TRBV4-2 to TRBJ1-4; possibly TRBD1 for D (5 bases). The V gene lost 3 bases and the J gene lost 7 bases, with 15 bases spanning the gap. This CDR3 has 15 amino acids. Germline CDR1 reads LGHNA; CDR2 reads YNFKEQ. This CDR3 is CASSQLTVHIEKLFF. CDR3 DNA: TGTGCCAGCAGCCAGTTGACAGTCCACATTGAAAAACTGTTTTTT.

With regard to this clone: One end of the junction varies from germline; a read error may be responsible. The chain is built from TRBV27 and TRBJ1-5; D remains unclear. CDR1 and CDR2 (germline): MNHEY, SMNVEV (reference sequence). The CDR3 is 13 amino acids. The CDR3: CASSLYLNQPQHF. CDR3 coding DNA: TGTGCCAGCAGCTTATACCTCAATCAGCCCCAGCATTTT.

This clone was detected a few times. The gene calls are TRBV27 and TRBJ1-6, with 8 bases lining up with TRBD1. The CDR3 contains 17 residues. Germline lookup yields CDR1 MNHEY and CDR2 SMNVEV (reference sequence). Trimming removed 6 bases from V and 9 bases from J; junction bases left unmatched: 16. The CDR3 DNA reads TGTGCCAGCAGGGGACCCTGGACCGGGACAGGCTTTTCACCCCTCCACTTT. Amino acids: CASRGPWTGTGFSPLHF.

V and J are TRBV10-3 and TRBJ2-7, with 7 positions matching TRBD1. The V segment lost 4 bases and the J segment 2 bases; nucleotides outside the gene matches: 5. Germline CDR1 is ENHRY and CDR2 is SYGVKD. The CDR3 covers 14 residues. CDR3: CAISGPTGTYEQYF. The CDR3 nucleotides are TGTGCCATCAGTGGACCGACAGGGACCTACGAGCAGTACTTC.

The chain carries TRBV3-1 (or the pseudogene TRBV3-2) and TRBJ2-7; D is uncertain. The CDR3 runs 14 residues. Trimming cost V 4 bases and J 0 bases, with 10 bases left between them. The V gene's germline CDR1 is LGHDT and CDR2 YNNKEL (reference sequence). The CDR3 region has the DNA TGTGCCAGCAGCCCAAAAATCAGCTCCTACGAGCAGTACTTC. Encoded protein: CASSPKISSYEQYF.

A single count supports this clone. The chain links TRBV7-8 to TRBJ2-5, with 10 bases aligning to TRBD2. This CDR3 is built from 17 residues. V gave up 5 bases and J gave up 2 bases; unmatched junction bases: 11. From germline, CDR1 is SGHVS and CDR2 FQNEAQ. CDR3 nucleotides: TGTGCCAGCAGCCCGCCGAGGGGACTAGCGCAACAAGAGACCCAGTACTTC. Amino acid sequence: CASSPPRGLAQQETQYF. Full variable domain (missing parts from reference TRBV7-8 and TRBJ2-5): GAGVSQSPRYKVAKRGQDVALRCDPISGHVSLFWYQQALGQGPEFLTYFQNEAQLDKSGLPSDRFFAERPEGSVSTLKIQRTQQEDSAVYLCASSPPRGLAQQETQYFGPGTRLLVL.

The chain joins TRBV7-3 to TRBJ2-2; possible D gene TRBD2, 6 bases. Trimming removed 1 base at V and 4 bases at J, with 10 bases between. The germline CDR1 and CDR2 sequences are SGHTA and FQGTGA. CDR3 length equals 15 residues. Here the CDR3 DNA reads TGTGCCAGCAGCTTAAGGCAGGGAGGCACCGGGGAGCTGTTTTTT. Residues: CASSLRQGGTGELFF. The entire variable domain, with the rest obtained from reference TRBV7-3 and TRBJ2-2, is as follows: GAGVSQTPSNKVTEKGKYVELRCDPISGHTALYWYRQSLGQGPEFLIYFQGTGAADDSGLPNDRFFAVRPEGSVSTLKIQRTERGDSAVYLCASSLRQGGTGELFFGEGSRLTVL.

V usage is TRBV5-1 and J usage is TRBJ1-6; 7 positions agree with TRBD1. V shed 0 bases and J 13 bases; nucleotides not matched to a gene: 10. This CDR3 contains 15 residues. Per the germline V gene, CDR1 is SGHRS and CDR2 is YFSETQ. The DNA of the CDR3 is TGCGCCAGCAGCTTGGACCAGGGGGGAATAGGGCCCCTCCACTTT. It yields the protein CASSLDQGGIGPLHF. Filled out from reference TRBV5-1 and TRBJ1-6, the complete variable domain reads KAGVTQTPRYLIKTRGQQVTLSCSPISGHRSVSWYQQTPGQGLQFLFEYFSETQRNKGNFPGRFSGRQFSNSRSEMNVSTLELGDSALYLCASSLDQGGIGPLHFGNGTRLTVT.